This T cell receptor (beta chain) appears in the sequencing data of a study of cytomegalovirus exposure and HLA in healthy donors. The study's findings and limits: Exclusion as indistinguishable affected some V segments, including TRBV6-2 and TRBV6-3. In an earlier analysis, productive rearrangement rates for most beta V segments clustered near 87% or 30%.

The PCR employed 60 Vbeta primers together with 13 Jbeta primers. Clones were read by immunoSEQ multiplex PCR, and TCRdb kept only the in-frame ones, dropping some. The data contain 95,000 to 150,000 clones, about 80% of them singletons. Trimming took off 3 bases at V and 1 base at J, with 10 bases between the two ends. The germline V gene encodes CDR1 SGHRS and CDR2 YFSETQ. The CDR3 covers 15 residues. Of note for this clone: The antigen is not known.

The V gene is TRBV5-1, the J gene TRBJ2-2; TRBD2 might be the D (7 bases). This TCR was recovered from a female donor in good health and CMV-seropositive. The sample consisted of PBMCs. This chain's CDR3 is CASSYGGQNTGELFF. The CDR3 nucleotides are TGCGCCAGCAGCTACGGGGGGCAGAACACCGGGGAGCTGTTTTTT. The variable domain in full, completed from reference TRBV5-1 and TRBJ2-2, reads KAGVTQTPRYLIKTRGQQVTLSCSPISGHRSVSWYQQTPGQGLQFLFEYFSETQRNKGNFPGRFSGRQFSNSRSEMNVSTLELGDSALYLCASSYGGQNTGELFFGEGSRLTVL.